This T cell receptor (beta chain) was retrieved from a study of blood T cell repertoires in COVID-19. About the research overall: The samples span acute and convalescent COVID-19 from the United States, Italy and Spain. From T cells, B-cell-depleted T cells, or PBMCs came the material, which was cDNA or gDNA.

Trimming removed 4 bases from V and 2 bases from J, with 14 bases in between. CDR3 length: 15 amino acids. Germline CDR1 and CDR2: SGDLS and YYNGEE. Assay used: immunoSEQ multiplex PCR; TCRdb lists only in-frame clones, some missing. The repertoire holds 250,000 to 300,000 clones, over 70% seen once, with over 1.2% in the top ten. Input material: peripheral blood. This clonotype originated in a middle-aged woman who had recovered from COVID-19. The rearrangement uses TRBV9 and TRBJ2-3; D possibly corresponds to TRBD1 (5 bases). CDR3 sequence reads: CASSSRSGPTDTQYF. The DNA of the CDR3 is TGTGCCAGCAGCTCCAGGTCAGGGCCCACAGATACGCAGTATTTT.